The present TCR beta chain was sequenced within a study of cytomegalovirus exposure and HLA in healthy donors (dated by TCRdb to the late 2010s). Regarding the complete study: An earlier analysis of 550 to 700 of the donors reported 250 to 300 Gb of sequence data and more than 90 million unique TCR beta sequences from 150 million to 200 million T cells. About 310 gigabases of sequencing data and tens of millions of unique TCR sequences were included in an early release covering around 650 HLA-typed donors. The genetic ancestry cluster associated with self-reported Caucasian donors included around 76% of the roughly 400 genotyped donors. The study was designed to test whether signatures of past pathogen exposure could be identified by cataloging public T cell receptors. Using immunosequencing, the study profiled T cell repertoires from about 650 subjects and related those repertoires to cytomegalovirus serostatus. Along with the approximately 650-subject first cohort, a separate validation cohort of 120 different subjects was used. To predict cytomegalovirus infection status, the study brought together high-throughput TCR immunosequencing, statistical association of individual TCRs with disease status, and machine learning. A later analysis re-examined previously published TCR beta repertoires from 500 to 700 donors and added high-resolution HLA genotyping to investigate patterns of TCR occurrence. The later analysis used no new phenotypic data to find candidate immune exposures, relying instead on TCR beta sequences and their occurrence across donors. An earlier analysis of fewer than 700 of the donors applied high-throughput TCR beta sequencing to assess whether each TCR beta V gene segment acted as functional or pseudogenic. Donor age, sex, ethnicity and CMV serostatus were compiled together with the repertoire data. In a later genetic analysis, genome-wide SNP genotypes for about 55% of the 666 donors were used, and that subset was treated as a discovery cohort. All discovery cohort repertoires had been generated on a single sequencing platform. HLA typing included class I and class II loci at four-digit resolution. Typing coverage varied by locus: roughly 620-640 donors for A, B, C, DRB1 and DQB1; about 520 for DQA1; approximately 570 for DPA1; 450 to 480 for DPB1. Because of strong linkage in the cohort, five DR-DQ haplotypes were treated as single units for association and clustering. Among 350 to 400 genotyped donors of the cohort, an average of approximately 230,000 unique TCR beta nucleotide sequences were sequenced per donor, approximately 20% of them non-productive.

The research as a whole found: An association between a missense DCLRE1C variant and V-gene and J-gene trimming of TCR beta chains was found in a later genetic analysis and replicated in an independent cohort. Correlated functional status among segregating V segments might be attributable to linkage disequilibrium, but an unknown experimental factor could not be ruled out. A later analysis found that TCR association rates varied across HLA loci, with DRB1 alleles showing the most associated TCRs and HLA-C alleles the fewest. Three of the identified cytomegalovirus-associated TCR beta chains were confirmed in vitro to be specific for cytomegalovirus antigens. In this cohort, only TCR beta chains were sequenced, and detectable features were limited by the absence of alpha or paired-chain data. Because counts were too low, approximately 15 rarely observed V segments, including chromosome 9 orphons, were excluded from the earlier analysis of a few hundred of the donors. In a later analysis, several top co-occurrence clusters were reported to appear linked to parvovirus B19, influenza, CMV and Epstein-Barr virus. Sequencing depth was assumed to be roughly uniform across donors in the presence/absence analyses, though that assumption may not hold. Across donors, most TCR sequences were observed very rarely, whereas some public TCRs were present in many individuals. A later analysis associated approximately 17,000 TCR beta sequences with specific HLA alleles at a false discovery rate of 0.05. In both the original and validation cohorts, the classifier was reported to diagnose cytomegalovirus status with high specificity and sensitivity. A group of highly shared sequence variants was considered likely to be a technical artifact of the sequencing pipeline. In an earlier analysis of over 550 of the donors, most TCR beta V segments were observed in productive rearrangements about 87% or about 30% of the time, broadly matching IMGT annotations. Assigning TCR associations to individual alleles was difficult when HLA alleles, especially DR and DQ, strongly co-occurred. Because HLA typing was missing for some donors at each locus, association tests included only the typed subset. Immune exposure information for the cohort was limited to CMV serostatus. The authors suggested that the approach could potentially be generalized to other disease states and immunological phenotypes. In a later analysis, most CMV-associated TCR beta chains were found to appear HLA-restricted, with HLA associations seemingly driven largely by CMV exposure. Compared with equally common non-associated chains, HLA-associated TCR beta chains in a later analysis were more clonally expanded and had lower generation probabilities. A further reported finding was that TCR beta sequences accurately predicted the HLA-A and HLA-B alleles for most subjects in the first cohort. According to a later genetic analysis, donors in an Asian-associated ancestry cluster had fewer N-insertions in productive TCRs than the approximately 670-donor mean. In the study, roughly 160 TCR beta chains were listed as associated with cytomegalovirus.

The cohort comprised several hundred healthy bone marrow donors. At the time of sampling, every cohort member was nominally healthy, though immune exposures that went unrecorded were likely present. The donor was CMV seronegative and was included in the group of 352 seronegative cohort members. A peripheral blood sample was provided by each donor, and peripheral blood mononuclear cells were used for TCR beta sequencing. Genomic DNA extraction from the blood cell samples was performed with the Qiagen DNeasy Blood Extraction Kit. The library came from the immunoSEQ multiplex PCR assay. For the multiplex PCR, a mixture combining 60 forward primers for TCR Vbeta segments and 13 reverse primers for TCR Jbeta segments was used. A multiplex PCR assay on genomic DNA amplified the CDR3 region of rearranged TCR beta genes. The amplified TCR beta libraries were sequenced on the Illumina HiSeq System as 87-base-pair reads. From the authors' description of their analysis: A later analysis counted tens of millions of unique TCR beta chains across the 650 to 700 repertoires, and some 11 million of these chains were shared by at least two donors. Raw reads were error-corrected and collapsed into unique sequences by a nearest-neighbor algorithm in which closely related sequences were merged to remove PCR and sequencing errors. Alignment of CDR3 sequences to IMGT reference sequences was used to assign V, D and J gene segments. For a sequence to be retained, a match of at least six nucleotides to both a V gene segment and a J gene segment was required. A rearrangement counted as productive if the CDR3 had no stop codons and remained in frame with V and J, and every other rearrangement counted as non-productive. CDR3 was defined according to IMGT convention as the region running from the second conserved V-encoded cysteine to the conserved J-encoded phenylalanine. The earlier analysis of 587 of the donors excluded sequences that lacked an unambiguous match to a single V gene segment. In an earlier analysis of a few hundred of the donors, V segments were called functional above 56.7% productive rearrangements and were called segregating when the between-donor standard deviation exceeded 5%. A statistical classification framework was developed to diagnose cytomegalovirus status using the catalog of TCR beta chain sequences. In a later analysis, TCR nucleotide sequences were compared against IMGT/GENE-DB human TR gene sequences so that V and J genes could be assigned. A later analysis assigned CDR3 sequences and most-parsimonious VDJ recombination scenarios with the TCRdist pipeline. A later analysis defined each TCR beta chain by its CDR3 amino acid sequence plus V-gene family, and excluded reads lacking a unique V-gene family. To address suspected cross-contamination and a sequencing artifact, a later analysis removed 592 highly shared, low-generation-probability nucleotide sequences. For each public chain, a later analysis derived a clonal expansion index from normalized ranks of inferred template counts within each repertoire. A later analysis computed generation probabilities with a VDJ recombination model fitted to out-of-frame rearrangements, and checked the results against IGoR. Hypergeometric tests were used in a later analysis to score TCR-TCR, TCR-HLA and TCR-CMV co-occurrence, with a repertoire-size bias correction applied to the TCR pairs. A later analysis estimated false discovery rates by permuting HLA or CMV assignments 20 times. In a later analysis, co-occurring TCRs were grouped using DBSCAN, and TCRdist sequence similarity was added for clustering within HLA-allele-positive subsets. Co-occurrence clustering excluded repertoires with fewer than 30,000 or more than 120,000 public chains, plus five with anomalous nucleotide sharing. TCRdb took this table from immuneACCESS and kept in-frame rearrangements with V and J called. Such tables lack part of the clones; where checked against another copy, unresolved V genes explain under half of the gap, and the rest is unexplained. From that table come the V and J calls and clone size; the DNA was used to work out D and trimming. For this sample there are 110,000 to 150,000 clones; about 72% appear just once. The leading ten clones occupy roughly 4.7% of the sample.

Of note for this clone: The antigen this receptor binds is unknown. Base-call qualities are not available, and no considerably larger clone is one nucleotide away.

Sequenced material: PBMCs. The sequence was collected from a man aged 60-69 years in good health and CMV-seronegative.

CDR3 sequence: CASSRVGSNEKLFF. In nucleotide form, the sequence is TGTGCCAGCAGCCGCGTCGGTAGTAATGAAAAACTGTTTTTT. This receptor chain uses TRBV28 and TRBJ1-4; the D gene lacks a confident call. CDR1 and CDR2 are read off the germline V gene as MDHEN and SYDVKM. Including cysteine and phenylalanine, the CDR3 has 14 amino acids. Just CDR3 DNA is preserved here, 42 bases in frame from base 1. The junction shows trimming of 6 bases on V and 4 bases on J, plus 12 bases between the germline ends.